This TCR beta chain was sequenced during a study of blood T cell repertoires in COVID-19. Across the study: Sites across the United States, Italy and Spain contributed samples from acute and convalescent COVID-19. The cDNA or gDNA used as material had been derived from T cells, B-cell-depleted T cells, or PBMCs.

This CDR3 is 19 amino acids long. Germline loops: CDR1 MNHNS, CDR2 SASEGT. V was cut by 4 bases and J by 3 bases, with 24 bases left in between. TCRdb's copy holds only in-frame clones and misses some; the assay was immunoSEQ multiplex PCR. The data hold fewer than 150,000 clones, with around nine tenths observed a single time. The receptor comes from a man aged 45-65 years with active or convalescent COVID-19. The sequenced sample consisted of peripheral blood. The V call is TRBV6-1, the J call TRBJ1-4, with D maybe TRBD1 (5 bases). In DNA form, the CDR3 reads TGTGCCAGCAGTGTTGTAGGAGTTCGGGGGAGGTCGGCTAATGAAAAACTGTTTTTT. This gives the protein CASSVVGVRGRSANEKLFF.